The rows below give T cell receptor beta chains drawn from one sample of a study of T cell responses to AZD1222 COVID-19 vaccine. Libraries were prepared by immunoSEQ multiplex PCR; TCRdb keeps only in-frame clonotypes and omits some of them. The repertoire holds under 150,000 clones, about 93% seen once, with around 5.4% in the top ten. The sequencing here drew on peripheral blood, taken on day 0 of AZD1222 vaccination. All receptors derive from an adult in good health. CDR3s include the opening cysteine and the closing phenylalanine or tryptophan. D genes are given only for firm matches. Rows give clone size only sometimes, using once, few, many, or a class for an expanded clone.

V: TRBV27; D: .; J: TRBJ2-1; size: .; DNA: TGTGCCAGCAGTTTAAACAATGAGCAGTTCTTC; CDR3: CASSLNNEQFF
V: TRBV19; D: .; J: TRBJ2-5; size: .; DNA: TGTGCCAGTAGTATGGTGGCGGTTCGGATAGAGACCCAGTACTTC; CDR3: CASSMVAVRIETQYF
V: TRBV23-1; D: .; J: TRBJ2-7; size: .; DNA: TGCGCCAGCCGACGACAAACCCACGAGCAGTACTTC; CDR3: CASRRQTHEQYF
V: TRBV6-5; D: .; J: TRBJ1-2; size: .; DNA: TGTGCCAGCAGATTCGTCTATGGCTACACCTTC; CDR3: CASRFVYGYTF
V: TRBV18; D: .; J: TRBJ1-2; size: .; DNA: TGTGCCAGCTCACCTCTTGGCAGCGTTAAAGAGGGCTACACCTTC; CDR3: CASSPLGSVKEGYTF
V: TRBV5-3; D: .; J: TRBJ2-3; size: .; DNA: TGTGCCAGTCATCGGGCACTCCTGCAGTATTTT; CDR3: CASHRALLQYF
V: TRBV18; D: .; J: TRBJ1-1; size: .; DNA: TGTGCCAGCTCACCACCAGTCAGGACTGAAGCTTTCTTT; CDR3: CASSPPVRTEAFF
V: TRBV25-1; D: .; J: TRBJ1-5; size: .; DNA: TGTGCCAGCAGTGAGTCGGGAAGCAATCAGCCCCAGCATTTT; CDR3: CASSESGSNQPQHF
V: TRBV5-1; D: .; J: TRBJ2-1; size: .; DNA: TGCGCCAGCAGCTTGGCCTTGAACAATGAGCAGTTCTTC; CDR3: CASSLALNNEQFF
V: TRBV5-5; D: TRBD2; J: TRBJ2-7; size: once; DNA: TGTGCCAGCAGCTTAGTCGGGACTAGCGGGAGCTACGAGCAGTACTTC; CDR3: CASSLVGTSGSYEQYF
V: TRBV10-3; D: .; J: TRBJ1-3; size: .; DNA: TGTGCCATCATAGGCAACTCTGGAAACACCATATATTTT; CDR3: CAIIGNSGNTIYF
V: TRBV5-1; D: TRBD1; J: TRBJ1-1; size: few; DNA: TGCGCCAGCAGCTCCCGGGACAGAGATAAGAACACTGAAGCTTTCTTT; CDR3: CASSSRDRDKNTEAFF
V: TRBV2; D: .; J: TRBJ2-4; size: once; DNA: TGTGCCAGCAGTGGAGGGGGTGCCAAAAACATTCAGTACTTC; CDR3: CASSGGGAKNIQYF
V: TRBV6-6; D: .; J: TRBJ1-1; size: .; DNA: TGTGCCAGCAGCCTCCGGGGGGACACTGAAGCTTTCTTT; CDR3: CASSLRGDTEAFF
V: TRBV18; D: TRBD2; J: TRBJ2-3; size: .; DNA: TGTGCCAGCTCACCCGGACTAGCGAGACGGACAGATACGCAGTATTTT; CDR3: CASSPGLARRTDTQYF
V: TRBV7-9; D: .; J: TRBJ2-5; size: .; DNA: TGTGCCAGCAGCTTAGTGGAATACCAAGAGACCCAGTACTTC; CDR3: CASSLVEYQETQYF
V: TRBV13; D: .; J: TRBJ2-1; size: few; DNA: TGTGCCAGCAGCGGACCCTACAATGAGCAGTTCTTC; CDR3: CASSGPYNEQFF
V: TRBV28; D: .; J: TRBJ2-5; size: .; DNA: TGTGCCAGCACCGAACGGGAGACCCAGTACTTC; CDR3: CASTERETQYF
V: TRBV3-1/TRBV3-2; D: .; J: TRBJ1-1; size: once; DNA: TGTGCCAGCAGCCAAACGGGACTGGCCACTGAAGCTTTCTTT; CDR3: CASSQTGLATEAFF
V: TRBV18; D: TRBD1; J: TRBJ2-7; size: .; DNA: TGTGCCAGCTCACCACAGGAGCCGGGACAGCCCTACGAGCAGTACTTC; CDR3: CASSPQEPGQPYEQYF
V: TRBV19; D: TRBD1; J: TRBJ1-2; size: .; DNA: TGTGCCAGTAGTACGGGACAGGGGGACTATGGCTACACCTTC; CDR3: CASSTGQGDYGYTF
V: TRBV7-2; D: .; J: TRBJ1-2; size: .; DNA: TGTGCCAGCAGCTTTCAGGGTACAATAGGTGGCTACACCTTC; CDR3: CASSFQGTIGGYTF
V: TRBV10-1; D: .; J: TRBJ2-3; size: .; DNA: TGCGCCAGCAGTGACAGAGGAGATACGCAGTATTTT; CDR3: CASSDRGDTQYF
V: TRBV29-1; D: .; J: TRBJ2-2; size: .; DNA: TGCAGCTGCAGGGACACCGGGGAGCTGTTTTTT; CDR3: CSCRDTGELFF
V: TRBV7-6; D: TRBD1; J: TRBJ1-2; size: .; DNA: TGTGCCAGCAGTCCATCAAGGGACAGGGGAGTTGGGGGCTACACCTTC; CDR3: CASSPSRDRGVGGYTF
V: TRBV19; D: TRBD1; J: TRBJ1-1; size: .; DNA: TGTGCCAGTAGGAGGGTATGGGGTCCGACAGGGAGGGACACTGAAGCTTTCTTT; CDR3: CASRRVWGPTGRDTEAFF
V: TRBV19; D: TRBD1; J: TRBJ2-2; size: .; DNA: TGTGCCAGTAGTGCCGGGACAGGGGACACCGGGGAGCTGTTTTTT; CDR3: CASSAGTGDTGELFF
V: TRBV9; D: .; J: TRBJ1-1; size: .; DNA: TGTGCCAGCAGCGCCGTGTGGGGGGCGAACACTGAAGCTTTCTTT; CDR3: CASSAVWGANTEAFF
V: TRBV9; D: TRBD2; J: TRBJ2-1; size: .; DNA: TGTGCCAGCAGCCCCTTAGCGGGTGAGCAGTTCTTC; CDR3: CASSPLAGEQFF
V: TRBV3-1/TRBV3-2; D: TRBD2; J: TRBJ2-2; size: .; DNA: TGTGCCAGCAGCCCCGGACTAGCGGGAGTGTCCGGGGAGCTGTTTTTT; CDR3: CASSPGLAGVSGELFF
V: TRBV30; D: TRBD1; J: TRBJ2-7; size: .; DNA: TGTGCCTGGAGAGGGGACAGAGCCTACGAGCAGTACTTC; CDR3: CAWRGDRAYEQYF
V: TRBV5-4; D: .; J: TRBJ1-3; size: .; DNA: TGTGCCAGCAGCCACGGGACGGACTCTGGAAACACCATATATTTT; CDR3: CASSHGTDSGNTIYF
V: TRBV30; D: .; J: TRBJ1-1; size: few; DNA: TGTGCCTGGAGCGAAGGGCTCTACACTGAAGCTTTCTTT; CDR3: CAWSEGLYTEAFF
V: TRBV6-5; D: .; J: TRBJ2-5; size: .; DNA: TGTGCCACCGGGACACTACAAGAGACCCAGTACTTC; CDR3: CATGTLQETQYF
V: TRBV9; D: TRBD1; J: TRBJ1-1; size: .; DNA: TGTGCCAGCAGCGTAGCACAGGGGGTCGCGAGTGAAGCTTTCTTT; CDR3: CASSVAQGVASEAFF
V: TRBV7-3; D: .; J: TRBJ2-1; size: .; DNA: TGTGCCAGCAGCTTATCGGCTAACAATGAGCAGTTCTTC; CDR3: CASSLSANNEQFF
V: TRBV7-2; D: .; J: TRBJ1-6; size: .; DNA: TGTGCCAGCAGCTTTAAGGGAGCCTATAATTCACCCCTCCACTTT; CDR3: CASSFKGAYNSPLHF